The 22 T cell receptor beta chains presented below share a single source sample, sequenced in a study of shared clonotypes between healthy human individuals. Produced via immunoSEQ multiplex PCR; TCRdb's table is partial and in-frame only. This sample has 730,000 or so clones, with more than 70% found just once. The source material was memory CD4+ T cells sorted from blood. The sample's subset: CD45RA-negative fraction. The receptors were gathered from a woman aged 25 to 39 in good health.

This clone was counted once. A read error is likely here: a far larger clone is one base away. V is TRBV5-1 and J is TRBJ2-1; the D gene is possibly TRBD1 (6 bases). V lost 0 bases and J 0 bases, leaving 7 bases between the germline ends. This CDR3 region has 15 residues. The germline V gene encodes CDR1 SGHRS and CDR2 YFSETQ. CDR3 DNA sequence: TGCGCCAGCAGCTTGGCGGACAGCTCCTACAATGAGCAGTTCTTC. Protein product: CASSLADSSYNEQFF. Full variable domain (rest looked up from reference TRBV5-1 and TRBJ2-1): KAGVTQTPRYLIKTRGQQVTLSCSPISGHRSVSWYQQTPGQGLQFLFEYFSETQRNKGNFPGRFSGRQFSNSRSEMNVSTLELGDSALYLCASSLADSSYNEQFFGPGTRLTVL.

V is TRBV5-4 and J is TRBJ2-1, with D possibly called TRBD1 or TRBD2 (5 bases each). CDR1 is SGHNT and CDR2 is YYREEE in the germline V gene (reference sequence). This CDR3 contains 12 residues. Trimming stripped 4 bases from V and 14 bases from J, with 16 bases between. For the CDR3, the DNA is TGTGCCAGCAGCCAATCTTTTGGGGGAGAGTTCTTC. Protein product: CASSQSFGGEFF.

This clone occurred a few times. The rearrangement links TRBV7-8 to TRBJ1-4; D is uncertain. The V end lost 4 bases, the J end lost 8 bases, and 20 bases lay between the germline ends. CDR1 and CDR2 (germline): SGHVS, FQNEAQ. The length of the CDR3 is 16 residues. CDR3 region: CASSYNPVSSEEKLFF. CDR3 coding DNA: TGTGCCAGCAGCTACAACCCGGTCAGCTCGGAAGAAAAACTGTTTTTT.

This clone came up a few times. The gene calls are TRBV6-1 and TRBJ2-7; TRBD2 aligns across 12 bases. Trimming took 6 bases from V and 5 from J; bases not matched to a gene: 8. Germline V CDR1 and CDR2: MNHNS, SASEGT. The CDR3 runs to 15 residues. The DNA of the CDR3 is TGTGCCAGCAGCTCCCTGACTAGCGGGAGACACGAGCAGTACTTC. Residues: CASSSLTSGRHEQYF.

This chain uses TRBV7-9 with TRBJ2-5; D may be TRBD2 (6 bases). This CDR3 region has 14 residues. V was shortened by 1 base and J by 5 bases, with 11 bases between the two germline ends. CDR1 is SEHNR, CDR2 FQNEAQ, per germline (reference sequence). DNA for the CDR3: TGTGCCAGCAGCTTAGGGGCGGGGTCCGAGACCCAGTACTTC. It translates to CASSLGAGSETQYF.

The chain uses TRBV11-1 and TRBJ1-2; tentatively, D is TRBD1 (5 bases). The CDR3 runs to 18 residues. V gave up 5 bases and J gave up 1 base, with 23 bases separating them. Per germline, CDR1 SGHAT and CDR2 FQDESV (reference sequence). The CDR3 here is CASSPSEGLTSYNYGYTF. The DNA for the CDR3 is TGTGCCAGCAGCCCGTCGGAGGGACTTACTTCGTATAACTATGGCTACACCTTC.

This rearrangement joins TRBV7-6 to TRBJ1-4; D gene unclear. V was clipped by 1 base and J by 0 bases, with 9 bases between them. Germline V gene data show CDR1 as SGHVS and CDR2 as FNYEAQ. This CDR3 contains 16 residues. The CDR3 region is CASSLGPSTTNEKLFF. Here the CDR3 DNA reads TGTGCCAGCAGCTTAGGGCCCTCCACAACTAATGAAAAACTGTTTTTT.

The chain has TRBV30 and TRBJ2-7, with D possibly TRBD1 on 5 matching bases. Per germline, CDR1 GTSNPN and CDR2 SVGIG (reference sequence). The germline V and J ends were trimmed by 5 bases and 2 bases, with 10 bases remaining between them. CDR3 size: 12 residues. CDR3 nucleotide sequence: TGTGCCTGGTCACCAGGGACCTACGAGCAGTACTTC. This translates into CAWSPGTYEQYF.

The genes are TRBV5-4 and TRBJ1-2; no clear D gene. CDR1 is SGHNT, CDR2 YYREEE, per germline (reference sequence). CDR3 size: 17 residues. Trimming pared 0 bases from V and 7 bases from J, leaving 22 bases between. CDR3 protein: CASSLDVPKKLGSGYTF. The DNA of the CDR3 is TGTGCCAGCAGCTTGGACGTCCCCAAAAAACTCGGGTCTGGCTACACCTTC.

The chain recombines TRBV5-1 with TRBJ1-2; 9 bases map to TRBD1. Losses at the gene ends were 0 bases for V and 6 bases for J; bases not matched to a gene: 9. Germline CDR1 SGHRS, CDR2 YFSETQ. This CDR3 spans 16 amino acids. The chain's CDR3 is CASSLGGTGQGNGYTF. The CDR3 nucleotides are TGCGCCAGCAGCTTGGGCGGTACGGGACAGGGAAATGGCTACACCTTC.

This clone has a handful of counts. V gene TRBV6-6 combines with J gene TRBJ1-3; D unresolved. Germline lookup yields CDR1 MNHNY and CDR2 SVGAGI (reference sequence). The CDR3 consists of 16 residues. Between the trimmed V and J ends, which lost 2 bases and 2 bases, there was a span of 13 bases. The CDR3 spells CASSYRSPTAGNTIYF. The CDR3, as DNA: TGTGCCAGCAGTTACCGCAGTCCGACGGCTGGAAACACCATATATTTT.

This clone was detected many times. The chain carries TRBV7-2 and TRBJ2-7, with 8 bases matching TRBD2. The CDR3 covers 15 residues. Germline V CDR1 and CDR2: SGHTA, FQGNSA. After removal of 2 bases from V and 3 bases from J, the junction contained 6 bases not matched to a gene. CDR3 nucleotide sequence: TGTGCCAGCAGCTTATGGGCGGGAGGAAGCTACGAGCAGTACTTC. Amino acid sequence: CASSLWAGGSYEQYF.

The gene calls are TRBV11-2 and TRBJ2-6; the D is unclear. The CDR3 runs 17 residues. Trimming pared 5 bases from V and 1 base from J, leaving 15 bases between. Germline V gives CDR1 SGHAT, CDR2 FQNNGV. In DNA, the CDR3 is TGTGCCAGCAGCCCTTGGACCGCTAGGTCTGGGGCCAACGTCCTGACTTTC. Its protein product is CASSPWTARSGANVLTF.

In this sample, this clone turned up once. This chain joins TRBV5-6 and TRBJ1-1; D unclear. Germline CDR1 reads SGHDT; CDR2 reads YYEEEE. This CDR3 region has 11 residues. With 1 base removed from V and 8 bases from J, the gap between germline ends came to 6 bases. DNA for the CDR3: TGTGCCAGCAGCTTGTGGCAGGAAGCTTTCTTT. Translating it yields CASSLWQEAFF.

The chain couples TRBV18 to TRBJ1-4, with D perhaps matching TRBD1 (6 bases). This CDR3 has 14 residues. CDR1 is KGHSH and CDR2 is LQKENI in the germline V gene. V was shortened by 6 bases and J by 4 bases, with 12 bases between the two germline ends. The DNA for the CDR3 is TGTGCCAGCTCCTCGGGGGCCAATAATGAAAAACTGTTTTTT. Encoded protein: CASSSGANNEKLFF.

The chain carries TRBV4-1 and TRBJ2-7; 11 nucleotides align to TRBD1. This CDR3 spans 19 amino acids. Trimming cost V 0 bases and J 2 bases; bases outside gene matches: 12. Germline CDR1 is MGHRA and CDR2 is YSYEKL. The CDR3 coding sequence is TGCGCCAGCAGCCAAGATCGCAGGGGACAGGGGGTAAACACCTACGAGCAGTACTTC. This gives the protein CASSQDRRGQGVNTYEQYF.

This clone has more than one count but fewer than ten. V usage is TRBV18 and J usage is TRBJ1-2, with a weak D call TRBD1 (6 bases). CDR1 is KGHSH and CDR2 is LQKENI in the germline V gene. V was trimmed by 3 bases and J by 8 bases, leaving 13 bases between them. CDR3 length: 13 amino acids. CDR3: CASSPLGDTGYTF. The CDR3 region has the DNA TGTGCCAGCTCACCGCTCGGGGACACGGGCTACACCTTC.

This clone was seen once. V is TRBV2 and J is TRBJ2-2; 13 bases match TRBD2. Germline CDR1 and CDR2: SNHLY and FYNNEI. The CDR3 is 14 amino acids. V lost 4 bases, J lost 11 bases, and 4 bases stayed unmatched. Here the CDR3 reads CASSVGLAGTELFF. The CDR3 region has the DNA TGTGCCAGCAGTGTGGGACTAGCGGGAACCGAGCTGTTTTTT.

The chain employs TRBV23-1 and TRBJ2-7, with TRBD2 matching 12 bases. TRBV23-1 is recorded as an ORF, its role being uncertain. The V and J ends lost 4 bases and 0 bases, in that order; junction bases with no gene match: 13. The CDR3 loop spans 19 amino acids. The CDR3 nucleotides are TGCGCCAGCAGTCTAGATGAGAAAGGACTAGCGGGACGCTCCTACGAGCAGTACTTC. It codes for CASSLDEKGLAGRSYEQYF.

The rearrangement uses TRBV30 and TRBJ1-3; the D is unclear. Germline CDR1 is GTSNPN and CDR2 is SVGIG (reference sequence). The CDR3 spans 11 residues. Trimming stripped 2 bases from V and 7 bases from J, with 6 bases between. The CDR3 loop is CAWSYKNTIYF. CDR3 DNA: TGTGCCTGGAGTTACAAGAACACCATATATTTT.

J is TRBJ1-1 and V is TRBV5-1, with D maybe TRBD1 (5 bases). Per the germline V gene, CDR1 is SGHRS and CDR2 is YFSETQ. Trimming left V 9 bases short and J 0 bases short, with 18 bases between. The CDR3 spans 15 residues. This CDR3 is CATRGAGPMNTEAFF. As DNA, the CDR3 is TGCGCCACCCGCGGAGCGGGGCCCATGAACACTGAAGCTTTCTTT.

The chain uses TRBV11-2 and TRBJ2-1; 7 nucleotides line up with TRBD1. V lost 5 bases, J lost 0 bases, and 4 bases stayed unmatched. The CDR3 has 15 amino acids. In germline, CDR1 is SGHAT, CDR2 FQNNGV. CDR3 in amino acids: CASSRGQSSYNEQFF. Here the CDR3 DNA reads TGTGCCAGCAGCCGGGGACAGAGCTCCTACAATGAGCAGTTCTTC. The entire variable domain, with the rest obtained from reference TRBV11-2 and TRBJ2-1, is as follows: EAGVAQSPRYKIIEKRQSVAFWCNPISGHATLYWYQQILGQGPKLLIQFQNNGVVDDSQLPKDRFSAERLKGVDSTLKIQPAKLEDSAVYLCASSRGQSSYNEQFFGPGTRLTVL.